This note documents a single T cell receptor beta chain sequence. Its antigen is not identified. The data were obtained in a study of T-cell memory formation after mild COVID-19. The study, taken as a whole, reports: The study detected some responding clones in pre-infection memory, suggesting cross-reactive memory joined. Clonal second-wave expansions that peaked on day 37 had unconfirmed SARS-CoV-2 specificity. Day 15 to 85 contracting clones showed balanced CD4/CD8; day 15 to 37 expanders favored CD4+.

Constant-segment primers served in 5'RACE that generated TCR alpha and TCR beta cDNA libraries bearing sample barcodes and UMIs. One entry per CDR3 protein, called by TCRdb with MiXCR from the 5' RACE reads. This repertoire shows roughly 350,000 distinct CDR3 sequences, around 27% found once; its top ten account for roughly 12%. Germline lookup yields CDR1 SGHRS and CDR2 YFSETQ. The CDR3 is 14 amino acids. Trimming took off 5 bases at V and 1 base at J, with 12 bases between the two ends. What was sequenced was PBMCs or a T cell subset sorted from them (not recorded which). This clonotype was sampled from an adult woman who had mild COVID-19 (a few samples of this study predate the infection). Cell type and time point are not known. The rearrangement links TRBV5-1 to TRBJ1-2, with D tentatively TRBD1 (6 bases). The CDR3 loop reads CASRTGQYNYGYTF. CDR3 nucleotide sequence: TGCGCCAGCAGAACCGGACAGTATAACTATGGCTACACCTTC.